Shown below are 15 T cell receptor beta chains from a single sample sequenced in a study of shared clonotypes between healthy human individuals. Libraries were prepared by immunoSEQ multiplex PCR; TCRdb keeps only in-frame clonotypes and omits some of them. The sample includes around 2.5 million clones, 90% to 95% of them seen just once. The sequencing sample was made of naive CD4+ T cells from PBMCs. Subset reported: CD45RA+ positively selected. The receptors come from a young man in good health. Some clones in this sample may be carry-over from other donors' samples.

V and J are TRBV7-9 and TRBJ1-1; 10 bases are a match to TRBD1. Germline-derived CDR1 and CDR2 are SEHNR and FQNEAQ (reference sequence). There are 16 residues in the CDR3. Unmatched junction bases numbered 17, after V lost 10 bases and J lost 6 bases. DNA of the CDR3: TGTGCCATTACCCCCGGGGGACAGGGGTCGGATCCTGAAGCTTTCTTT. Its protein product is CAITPGGQGSDPEAFF.

CDR3 region: CASSPRLAGGADTQYF. The DNA for the CDR3 is TGTGCCAGCTCACCACGATTAGCGGGAGGAGCGGATACGCAGTATTTT. The genes are TRBV18 and TRBJ2-3, with 10 bases identical to TRBD2. The J segment lost 6 bases and the V segment lost 1 base, leaving 7 bases of the junction unmatched. Germline-derived CDR1 and CDR2 are KGHSH and LQKENI. The length of the CDR3 is 16 residues.

This clone has only one observation. The chain employs TRBV27 and TRBJ2-3; D may match TRBD1 or TRBD2 (5 bases each). CDR3 length equals 16 residues. V dropped 3 bases and J dropped 2 bases, with 15 bases sitting between them. Germline CDR1 is MNHEY and CDR2 is SMNVEV (reference sequence). CDR3 amino acids: CASSFRGVRDTDTQYF. The CDR3 nucleotides read TGTGCCAGCAGTTTTCGGGGCGTCAGAGACACAGATACGCAGTATTTT.

The genes are TRBV28 and TRBJ2-1, with D perhaps matching TRBD2 (5 bases). Germline V CDR1 and CDR2: MDHEN, SYDVKM. The CDR3 covers 17 residues. Between the trimmed V and J ends, which lost 6 bases and 0 bases, there was a span of 18 bases. CDR3 DNA sequence: TGTGCCAGCAGGCAACCCCCACGGGGAGACTCCTACAATGAGCAGTTCTTC. Residues: CASRQPPRGDSYNEQFF.

This clone has a single count. The J gene is TRBJ2-3, the V gene TRBV4-1; 7 bases are shared with TRBD2. Losses at the gene ends were 6 bases for V and 2 bases for J; bases not matched to a gene: 5. CDR3 length: 14 residues. The germline gives CDR1 MGHRA, CDR2 YSYEKL. Here the CDR3 DNA reads TGCGCCAGCAGGAGGGACTATAACACAGATACGCAGTATTTT. It codes for CASRRDYNTDTQYF.

V usage is TRBV28 and J usage is TRBJ2-7; 13 nucleotides line up with TRBD2. V was pared by 3 bases and J by 6 bases, with 5 bases of the junction left unmatched. The germline V gene has CDR1 MDHEN and CDR2 SYDVKM. The CDR3 has 15 amino acids. The CDR3 DNA reads TGTGCCAGCAGTTTCGGTGGGACTAGCGGGACCGAGCAGTACTTC. Translating gives CASSFGGTSGTEQYF.

The chain employs TRBV5-4 and TRBJ2-2; maybe TRBD1 (6 bases). V was cut by 4 bases and J by 6 bases, with 16 bases left in between. Germline assignment: CDR1 SGHNT and CDR2 YYREEE (reference sequence). The CDR3 is 15 residues long. CDR3 residues: CASSIQGSYPGELFF. The CDR3 DNA follows: TGTGCCAGCAGCATCCAGGGGTCCTACCCCGGGGAGCTGTTTTTT.

Turning to this clone: The sample holds other DNA sequences that translate to the same CDR3. V is TRBV11-2 and J is TRBJ2-5; possibly TRBD2 for D (7 bases). Germline V gene sequence: CDR1 SGHAT, CDR2 FQNNGV. Trimming took off 3 bases at V and 2 bases at J, with 10 bases between the two ends. The CDR3 runs to 14 residues. Here the CDR3 reads CASSLGGGQETQYF. In nucleotides, the CDR3 is TGTGCCAGCAGCTTGGGAGGGGGTCAAGAGACCCAGTACTTC.

The J gene is TRBJ2-7, the V gene TRBV28; D not certain. The CDR3 has 15 residues. The germline gives CDR1 MDHEN, CDR2 SYDVKM. Trimming removed 5 bases from V and 3 bases from J, with 17 bases in between. The CDR3 here is CASSGVRSNVYEQYF. The CDR3 region has the DNA TGTGCCAGCAGTGGCGTGAGATCCAACGTCTACGAGCAGTACTTC.

The V and J genes are TRBV5-4 and TRBJ2-3; no firm D call. CDR1 SGHNT and CDR2 YYREEE come from the germline V gene (reference sequence). V lost 3 bases and J 4 bases, leaving 15 bases between the germline ends. This CDR3 spans 15 amino acids. CDR3 in amino acids: CASSYRGVGSDTQYF. In nucleotides, the CDR3 is TGTGCCAGCAGCTATCGTGGGGTAGGGTCAGATACGCAGTATTTT.

The chain links TRBV11-3 to TRBJ2-2; D gene unclear. Germline lookup yields CDR1 SGHNT and CDR2 YENEEA. The CDR3 has 13 residues. The V end was cut by 3 bases, the J end by 0 bases, with 2 bases between. This chain's CDR3 is CASSFSNTGELFF. The DNA of the CDR3 is TGTGCCAGCAGCTTCTCGAACACCGGGGAGCTGTTTTTT.

With respect to this clone: This same CDR3 is encoded by further DNA sequences in the sample. The CDR3 loop reads CSAPRNTEAFF. The CDR3 DNA reads as TGCAGTGCTCCCAGGAACACTGAAGCTTTCTTT. This chain connects TRBV20-1 to TRBJ1-1; D is ambiguous. The germline V and J ends were trimmed by 5 bases and 1 base, with 5 bases remaining between them. The CDR3 has 11 residues. Germline-derived CDR1 and CDR2 are DFQATT and SNEGSKA (reference sequence).

This sequence joins TRBV28 and TRBJ1-3; 7 bases match TRBD1. The germline V gene has CDR1 MDHEN and CDR2 SYDVKM. The trim removed 4 bases at V and 4 bases at J, leaving 16 bases unmatched. The CDR3 consists of 18 residues. This CDR3 is CASSSLSTGTLRGNTIYF. The DNA for the CDR3 is TGTGCCAGCAGTTCTCTATCGACAGGGACCCTGAGGGGAAACACCATATATTTT.

V is TRBV25-1 and J is TRBJ2-3; 9 bases match TRBD2. The V segment lost 5 bases and the J segment 4 bases; nucleotides outside the gene matches: 4. This CDR3 is 14 amino acids long. Germline-derived CDR1 and CDR2 are MGHDK and SYGVNS. The CDR3 DNA reads as TGTGCCAGCAGTTGGCGGGAGGGAGCAGATACGCAGTATTTT. The encoded protein is CASSWREGADTQYF.

The gene calls are TRBV7-9 and TRBJ2-7; a possible D gene is TRBD2 (6 bases). The germline V gene encodes CDR1 SEHNR and CDR2 FQNEAQ (reference sequence). The CDR3 covers 15 residues. Trimming removed 7 bases at V and 2 bases at J, with 18 bases between. This CDR3 is CASNGPGLATYEQYF. In DNA form, the CDR3 reads TGTGCCAGCAACGGCCCGGGACTTGCTACCTACGAGCAGTACTTC. Filled out from reference TRBV7-9 and TRBJ2-7, the complete variable domain reads DTGVSQNPRHKITKRGQNVTFRCDPISEHNRLYWYRQTLGQGPEFLTYFQNEAQLEKSRLLSDRFSAERPKGSFSTLEIQRTEQGDSAMYLCASNGPGLATYEQYFGPGTRLTVT.